The 31 T cell receptor beta chains presented below share a single source sample, sequenced in a study of T cell repertoires in cytomegalovirus infection. TCRdb used MiXCR to reprocess the reads, holding one entry per CDR3 protein. The data show hundreds of thousands of distinct CDR3 sequences, around a third seen once. For these TCRs, the target antigens are not known. Sequencing was performed on cultured CD8+ T cells from PBMCs, taken from culture after CMV antigen stimulation. The receptors stem from a human donor in good health (CMV status not recorded). Some clones in this sample may be carry-over from other donors' samples.

This chain connects TRBV27 to TRBJ2-5; D is perhaps TRBD2 (6 bases). Trimming pared 5 bases from V and 11 bases from J, leaving 27 bases between. The germline CDR1 and CDR2 sequences are MNHEY and SMNVEV (reference sequence). The CDR3 runs to 16 residues. CDR3 in amino acids: CASSPSAGLLVFGQYF. CDR3 bases: TGTGCCAGCAGTCCCTCGGCAGGACTACTAGTCTTTGGGCAGTACTTC.

The chain carries TRBV7-9 and TRBJ1-2; D possibly corresponds to TRBD1 (6 bases). Germline assignment: CDR1 SEHNR and CDR2 FQNEAQ (reference sequence). V was cut by 6 bases and J by 3 bases, with 17 bases left in between. There are 15 residues in the CDR3. The CDR3 DNA follows: TGTGCCAGCAGTTCTCCAAGGGGGGGGGACTATGGCTACACCTTC. Amino acids: CASSSPRGGDYGYTF.

This clonotype was recorded a few times. This chain uses TRBV27 with TRBJ1-2; D is perhaps TRBD1 (6 bases). Trimming removed 5 bases from V and 0 bases from J, with 13 bases in between. The V gene's germline CDR1 is MNHEY and CDR2 SMNVEV (reference sequence). There are 15 residues in the CDR3. In DNA, the CDR3 is TGTGCCAGCAGTCCCGGACAGACAACTAACTATGGCTACACCTTC. Translated, it gives CASSPGQTTNYGYTF.

This chain connects TRBV5-1 to TRBJ2-2; 7 nucleotides align to TRBD1. Germline assignment: CDR1 SGHRS and CDR2 YFSETQ. CDR3 size: 16 residues. J gave up 7 bases and V 5 bases, and 14 bases lay outside the gene matches. CDR3 bases: TGCGCCAGCAGAGGGACAGAACTAGGCCCGGGCGGGGAGCTGTTTTTT. Its translation is CASRGTELGPGGELFF.

In its sample, this clonotype was seen a few times. The V call is TRBV15, the J call TRBJ1-1; TRBD1 might be the D (5 bases). Trimming shortened V by 0 bases and J by 10 bases, and 21 bases separated the two germline ends. From germline, CDR1 is LNHNV and CDR2 YYDKDF (reference sequence). The CDR3 consists of 16 residues. CDR3 sequence reads: CATSRDFLALNRRAFF. The DNA of the CDR3 is TGTGCCACCAGCAGAGATTTCCTTGCTTTGAACAGGCGAGCTTTCTTT.

This clonotype was seen a few times. J is TRBJ1-5 and V is TRBV18; D is ambiguous. CDR1 and CDR2 (germline): KGHSH, LQKENI. V gave up 0 bases and J gave up 0 bases, with 9 bases separating them. This CDR3 is built from 16 residues. The CDR3 here is CASSPPNSPSNQPQHF. The DNA of the CDR3 is TGTGCCAGCTCACCACCGAACAGCCCTAGCAATCAGCCCCAGCATTTT.

In regard to this clonotype: A much larger clonotype is one base distant, so this may be a read error. This chain links TRBV5-6 with TRBJ2-5, with 13 bases identical to TRBD2. The CDR3 extends over 16 amino acids. In germline, CDR1 is SGHDT, CDR2 YYEEEE. The CDR3 protein is CANSLLAGGPWETQYF. Written as DNA, the CDR3 is TGTGCCAACAGCTTACTAGCGGGGGGGCCCTGGGAGACCCAGTACTTC. The variable domain in full, completed from reference TRBV5-6 and TRBJ2-5, reads DAGVTQSPTHLIKTRGQQVTLRCSPKSGHDTVSWYQQALGQGPQFIFQYYEEEERQRGNFPDRFSGHQFPNYSSELNVNALLLGDSALYLCANSLLAGGPWETQYFGPGTRLLVL.

This clonotype was seen a handful of times. This sequence joins TRBV28 and TRBJ2-2; no reliable D call. Trimming cost V 3 bases and J 3 bases, with 14 bases left between them. This CDR3 region has 16 residues. Germline V gene lookup returns CDR1 MDHEN and CDR2 SYDVKM. The CDR3, as DNA: TGTGCCAGCAGTTTCATCCTTCCGCAGTACACCGGGGAGCTGTTTTTT. Translating gives CASSFILPQYTGELFF.

This clonotype was found many times. The J gene is TRBJ1-5, the V gene TRBV6-5; 11 nucleotides align to TRBD1. Germline lookup yields CDR1 MNHEY and CDR2 SVGAGI. Trimming cost V 0 bases and J 7 bases; bases outside gene matches: 2. The CDR3 consists of 15 residues. The CDR3 bases are TGTGCCAGCAGTTACTCGGGGACAGGGGGACAGCCCCAGCATTTT. This encodes CASSYSGTGGQPQHF.

This clonotype was recorded at least ten times. This chain connects TRBV7-6 to TRBJ1-1; D ambiguous. Trimming stripped 8 bases from V and 3 bases from J, with 10 bases between. This CDR3 is 12 amino acids long. Germline V CDR1 and CDR2: SGHVS, FNYEAQ. CDR3 DNA: TGTGCCAGCTCTCGGCGAGACACTGAAGCTTTCTTT. This codes for CASSRRDTEAFF.

The rearrangement joins TRBV6-2 or TRBV6-3 to TRBJ1-2; D gene ambiguous. The CDR3 loop spans 15 amino acids. Trimming cost V 2 bases and J 2 bases, with 12 bases left between them. Germline V gene lookup returns CDR1 MNHEY and CDR2 SVGEGT. CDR3 amino acids: CASSYVTRRNYGYTF. The DNA of the CDR3 is TGTGCCAGCAGTTACGTGACAAGGAGGAACTATGGCTACACCTTC.

The table lists this clonotype with many counts. This sequence joins TRBV7-8 and TRBJ2-2; 12 bases align to TRBD2. The CDR3 sequence is 19 residues long. J lost 2 bases, V lost 2 bases, and 9 bases had no gene match. Germline V CDR1 and CDR2: SGHVS, FQNEAQ. CDR3 amino acids: CASSLRGRLAGANTGELFF. CDR3 in DNA: TGTGCCAGCAGCTTAAGGGGAAGACTAGCGGGGGCAAACACCGGGGAGCTGTTTTTT. The complete variable domain, with remaining parts taken from reference TRBV7-8 and TRBJ2-2, reads GAGVSQSPRYKVAKRGQDVALRCDPISGHVSLFWYQQALGQGPEFLTYFQNEAQLDKSGLPSDRFFAERPEGSVSTLKIQRTQQEDSAVYLCASSLRGRLAGANTGELFFGEGSRLTVL.

The gene calls are TRBV9 and TRBJ1-1; D may be TRBD1 (5 bases). Looked up from germline, CDR1 is SGDLS and CDR2 is YYNGEE. The CDR3 is made up of 13 amino acids. Trimming cost V 0 bases and J 4 bases, with 7 bases left between them. The CDR3 protein is CASSVAGLTEAFF. The CDR3 nucleotides are TGTGCCAGCAGCGTAGCGGGGCTCACTGAAGCTTTCTTT.

The genes are TRBV6-2 or TRBV6-3 and TRBJ1-5, with a possible D match to TRBD1 (5 bases). CDR1 and CDR2 (germline): MNHEY, SVGEGT. V was trimmed by 1 base and J by 4 bases, leaving 17 bases between them. This CDR3 region has 17 residues. The CDR3 nucleotides are TGTGCCAGCAGTTACTTCCGGGACTCATCTGGTAATCAGCCCCAGCATTTT. Its translation is CASSYFRDSSGNQPQHF.

The gene calls are TRBV6-2 or TRBV6-3 and TRBJ2-1; no reliable D call. The germline V and J ends were trimmed by 7 bases and 8 bases, with 12 bases remaining between them. Germline CDR1 reads MNHEY; CDR2 reads SVGEGT. The CDR3 has 12 amino acids. As DNA, the CDR3 is TGTGCCAGCACCTCTTACTGGCATGAGCAGTTCTTC. Encoded protein: CASTSYWHEQFF.

There are a few counts of this clonotype. The chain carries TRBV7-2 and TRBJ1-1; 7 bases are a match to TRBD1. Trimming removed 2 bases from V and 0 bases from J; junction bases left unmatched: 3. This CDR3 contains 15 residues. Germline V CDR1 and CDR2: SGHTA, FQGNSA. Here the CDR3 reads CASSLRDSLNTEAFF. The CDR3 DNA follows: TGTGCCAGCAGCTTACGGGACAGTCTGAACACTGAAGCTTTCTTT.

This clonotype was seen many times. V is TRBV7-9 and J is TRBJ1-6; 12 positions agree with TRBD1. This CDR3 spans 15 amino acids. The germline V gene has CDR1 SEHNR and CDR2 FQNEAQ (reference sequence). The V gene end was trimmed by 5 bases and the J gene end by 8 bases; junction bases not matched to a gene: 4. The chain's CDR3 is CASSPRDRGHSPLHF. Written as DNA, the CDR3 is TGTGCCAGCAGCCCCCGGGACAGGGGGCATTCACCCCTCCACTTT.

This clonotype was found once. The CDR3 loop reads CASRGTGTGRTSAPLEQYF. CDR3 in DNA: TGTGCCAGCAGGGGGACCGGGACAGGCCGGACTAGCGCACCCCTTGAGCAGTACTTC. The chain employs TRBV14 and TRBJ2-7; a possible D gene is TRBD2 (9 bases). The CDR3 has 19 residues. Germline V gene lookup returns CDR1 SGHDN and CDR2 FVKESK. Trimming took 6 bases from V and 7 from J, leaving 34 bases between them.

This clonotype was seen more than once but under ten times. The rearrangement joins TRBV7-6 to TRBJ1-1; TRBD1 matches at 10 bases. Germline values: CDR1 SGHVS, CDR2 FNYEAQ. The CDR3 extends over 16 amino acids. J was trimmed by 2 bases and V by 1 base; bases with no gene match: 4. In nucleotides, the CDR3 is TGTGCCAGCAGCTTAGGGACAGGGGGAGGTAACACTGAAGCTTTCTTT. It is translated as CASSLGTGGGNTEAFF. Combining the CDR3 with reference TRBV7-6 and TRBJ1-1 gives the whole variable domain GAGVSQSPRYKVTKRGQDVALRCDPISGHVSLYWYRQALGQGPEFLTYFNYEAQQDKSGLPNDRFSAERPEGSISTLTIQRTEQRDSAMYRCASSLGTGGGNTEAFFGQGTRLTVV.

There are many counts of this clonotype. The V and J genes are TRBV6-5 and TRBJ1-1; weak D call: TRBD1 (6 bases). This CDR3 is built from 16 residues. Germline-derived CDR1 and CDR2 are MNHEY and SVGAGI. The germline V and J ends were trimmed by 4 bases and 1 base, with 16 bases remaining between them. CDR3 residues: CASSFQGGPQNTEAFF. The CDR3 DNA reads TGTGCCAGCAGTTTTCAAGGGGGGCCCCAGAACACTGAAGCTTTCTTT.

The chain recombines TRBV5-1 with TRBJ2-3; D is possibly TRBD1 (5 bases). The CDR3 totals 14 residues. The ends were cut back, 4 bases at V and 5 bases at J, with 14 bases in the middle. Germline V gene lookup returns CDR1 SGHRS and CDR2 YFSETQ. The CDR3, as DNA: TGCGCCAGCAGCGCGTTTCAAGGGGAAGATACGCAGTATTTT. Protein product: CASSAFQGEDTQYF.

The rearrangement links TRBV6-5 to TRBJ1-4; D is unresolved. The CDR3 is made up of 16 amino acids. V dropped 4 bases and J dropped 6 bases, with 18 bases sitting between them. The germline CDR1 and CDR2 sequences are MNHEY and SVGAGI. DNA for the CDR3: TGTGCCAGCAGTTCCTCCCCTGTGGGATCGCATGAAAAACTGTTTTTT. Protein product: CASSSSPVGSHEKLFF.

This clonotype came up a few times. The rearrangement joins TRBV2 to TRBJ1-2, with a possible D match to TRBD1 (5 bases). This CDR3 comprises 14 residues. CDR1 is SNHLY, CDR2 FYNNEI, per germline. Trimming stripped 1 base from V and 4 bases from J, with 10 bases between. CDR3 in amino acids: CASSEGTGGYGYTF. CDR3 in DNA: TGTGCCAGCAGTGAAGGAACAGGCGGCTATGGCTACACCTTC.

Comment on this clonotype: This CDR3 is missing its conserved last phenylalanine or tryptophan, likely due to a read error. This chain connects TRBV14 to TRBJ1-2; D possibly corresponds to TRBD1 (5 bases). From germline, CDR1 is SGHDN and CDR2 FVKESK. With 0 bases removed from V and 8 bases from J, the gap between germline ends came to 16 bases. This CDR3 is built from 15 residues. The CDR3 DNA sequence: TGTGCCAGCAGCCAAGATCGGAGGGGCACGGGAGGCTACACCGTC. Protein product: CASSQDRRGTGGYTV.

V and J are TRBV7-9 and TRBJ2-7; weak D call: TRBD1 (5 bases). CDR3 length equals 14 residues. Germline V lookup: CDR1 SEHNR, CDR2 FQNEAQ (reference sequence). Deletions cut 1 base from V and 1 base from J, with 8 bases between. CDR3: CASSLVDTSYEQYF. CDR3 coding DNA: TGTGCCAGCAGCTTAGTGGACACATCCTACGAGCAGTACTTC.

This chain joins TRBV7-9 and TRBJ1-5, with 9 positions matching TRBD1. This CDR3 is 16 amino acids long. Germline V gives CDR1 SEHNR, CDR2 FQNEAQ (reference sequence). The J segment lost 1 base and the V segment lost 4 bases, leaving 5 bases of the junction unmatched. The CDR3 sequence is CASSSTGTGSNQPQHF. The CDR3 DNA follows: TGTGCCAGCAGCTCAACTGGGACAGGGAGCAATCAGCCCCAGCATTTT.

This clonotype was observed a few times. The rearrangement joins TRBV19 to TRBJ2-7, with TRBD1 matching over 10 bases. Unmatched junction bases numbered 7, after V lost 6 bases and J lost 5 bases. This CDR3 is built from 14 residues. Germline CDR1 and CDR2: LNHDA and SQIVND (reference sequence). The CDR3 DNA is TGTGCCAGTAGCTTGACAGGGGGCCGGGACGAGCAGTACTTC. Translating it yields CASSLTGGRDEQYF.

V gene TRBV12-5 combines with J gene TRBJ2-7; possible D gene TRBD1, 6 bases. Trimming removed 1 base at V and 5 bases at J, with 9 bases between. Germline lookup yields CDR1 LGHNT and CDR2 FRNRAP. The CDR3 spans 13 residues. CDR3 protein: CASGLDRVHEQYF. In DNA form, the CDR3 reads TGTGCTAGTGGTTTGGACAGGGTCCACGAGCAGTACTTC.

In its sample, this clonotype was seen once. Sequence at one end of the junction differs from germline and may be a read error. The rearrangement links TRBV6-5 to TRBJ1-1, with a tentative D call TRBD1 (5 bases). This CDR3 region has 14 residues. The germline CDR1 and CDR2 sequences are MNHEY and SVGAGI. The CDR3 region is CASNYSRGMTAAFF. In DNA form, the CDR3 reads TGTGCCAGCAATTACTCACGGGGTATGACAGCAGCTTTCTTT.

This clonotype has a handful of counts. V is TRBV7-9 and J is TRBJ2-5; D is ambiguous. Per the germline V gene, CDR1 is SEHNR and CDR2 is FQNEAQ (reference sequence). Trimming removed 3 bases from V and 11 bases from J, with 19 bases in between. The CDR3 runs to 14 residues. DNA of the CDR3: TGTGCCAGCAGCTTTGACAACGCCTTGGGAAGGCAGTACTTC. It translates to CASSFDNALGRQYF.

A few counts support this clonotype. The chain couples TRBV23-1 to TRBJ2-7; no clear D. TRBV23-1 qualifies as an ORF whose function is uncertain. V dropped 0 bases and J dropped 5 bases, with 11 bases sitting between them. CDR3 size: 14 residues. This chain's CDR3 is CASSQSGSVDEQYF. The CDR3 bases are TGCGCCAGCAGTCAATCAGGGTCAGTGGACGAGCAGTACTTC.